One sample yielded the 32 T cell receptor beta chains listed below, sequenced in a study of sequential checkpoint blockade in melanoma. Treatment: randomized to nivolumab then ipilimumab (arm A) or the reverse (arm B). Here immunoSEQ multiplex PCR was the method, and the copy in TCRdb shows in-frame clones only, minus some. This sample has thousands of clones, with roughly three fifths found just once. This sample comprised CD8+ T cells sorted from blood (inferred from file names), obtained from a patient given nivolumab and ipilimumab in sequence. These receptors all stem from a human donor with melanoma.

The chain recombines TRBV27 with TRBJ1-2; tentative D call: TRBD1 (5 bases). Germline lookup yields CDR1 MNHEY and CDR2 SMNVEV (reference sequence). The V and J ends lost 6 bases and 10 bases respectively, with 15 bases between them. This CDR3 contains 12 residues. CDR3 amino acids: CASSPQGGNYTF. The CDR3 region has the DNA TGTGCCAGCAGCCCTCAGGGTGGGAACTACACCTTC.

The chain combines TRBV11-3 with TRBJ2-7; tentatively, D is TRBD1 (7 bases). This CDR3 comprises 14 residues. CDR1 and CDR2 (germline): SGHNT, YENEEA. Between the trimmed V and J ends, which lost 3 bases and 2 bases, there was a span of 11 bases. CDR3 bases: TGTGCCAGCAGCTTGGCGGGACAGACCTACGAGCAGTACTTC. Amino acid sequence: CASSLAGQTYEQYF.

The CDR3 nucleotides read TGTGCCAGCAGCACCCGGGACAGGGCGGGACTTTTTAATGGCTACACCTTC. It yields the protein CASSTRDRAGLFNGYTF. The chain has TRBV11-2 and TRBJ1-2, with 9 positions matching TRBD1. J lost 6 bases, V lost 5 bases, and 16 bases had no gene match. In germline, CDR1 is SGHAT, CDR2 FQNNGV. This CDR3 comprises 17 residues.

The table lists this clone with a few counts. The CDR3 sequence: CASSQDRGGGNSPLHF. The DNA of the CDR3 is TGTGCCAGCAGCCAAGATCGTGGGGGGGGAAATTCACCCCTCCACTTT. This sequence joins TRBV4-2 and TRBJ1-6; possibly TRBD1 for D (5 bases). The CDR3 length is 16 residues. CDR1 and CDR2 from the germline V gene are LGHNA and YNFKEQ. Trimming took off 0 bases at V and 7 bases at J, with 13 bases between the two ends.

The chain uses TRBV6-5 and TRBJ2-7; D call uncertain. The CDR3 length is 13 residues. Germline CDR1 MNHEY, CDR2 SVGAGI. Trimming shortened V by 2 bases and J by 2 bases, and 7 bases separated the two germline ends. Written as DNA, the CDR3 is TGTGCCAGCAGTTACAACCTAGCCTACGAGCAGTACTTC. Its protein product is CASSYNLAYEQYF.

The table lists this clone with a count of one. The chain is built from TRBV10-2 and TRBJ2-5; no reliable D call. The CDR3 sequence is 11 residues long. Trimming left V 6 bases short and J 3 bases short, with 5 bases between. Germline V gives CDR1 WSHSY, CDR2 SAAADI. The CDR3: CASRTKETQYF. CDR3 coding DNA: TGCGCCAGCAGGACAAAAGAGACCCAGTACTTC.

The chain carries TRBV28 and TRBJ2-7; TRBD1 might be the D (8 bases). Germline values: CDR1 MDHEN, CDR2 SYDVKM. CDR3 size: 14 residues. V was pared by 2 bases and J by 4 bases, with 12 bases between. The CDR3 nucleotides read TGTGCCAGCAGTTTAAACAGGGGGGGATACGAGCAGTACTTC. Its translation is CASSLNRGGYEQYF. Full variable domain (outside the CDR3, taken from reference TRBV28 and TRBJ2-7): DVKVTQSSRYLVKRTGEKVFLECVQDMDHENMFWYRQDPGLGLRLIYFSYDVKMKEKGDIPEGYSVSREKKERFSLILESASTNQTSMYLCASSLNRGGYEQYFGPGTRLTVT.

Concerning this clone: A junction boundary mismatches the germline segment, possibly from a read error. This chain's CDR3 is CASSQIAGTGGHGYTF. CDR3 sequence (DNA): TGCGCCAGCAGCCAAATTGCTGGGACAGGCGGGCATGGCTACACCTTC. The J gene is TRBJ1-2, the V gene TRBV7-9, with TRBD1 matching over 8 bases. Germline lookup yields CDR1 SEHNR and CDR2 FQNEAQ (reference sequence). The CDR3 is 16 amino acids.

The chain combines TRBV19 with TRBJ2-1; 7 positions match TRBD1. Germline lookup yields CDR1 LNHDA and CDR2 SQIVND (reference sequence). Trimming cost V 3 bases and J 4 bases; bases outside gene matches: 3. The CDR3 loop spans 14 amino acids. The CDR3 protein is CASSMPRGYNEQFF. In DNA, the CDR3 is TGTGCCAGTAGTATGCCCAGGGGGTACAATGAGCAGTTCTTC.

By share, this clone ranks as medium-sized. The rearrangement links TRBV28 to TRBJ2-2, with 11 positions matching TRBD1. Per the germline V gene, CDR1 is MDHEN and CDR2 is SYDVKM. Unmatched junction bases numbered 10, after V lost 5 bases and J lost 2 bases. This CDR3 comprises 18 residues. CDR3 DNA sequence: TGTGCCAGCAGTCCTCTCGGACAGGGGGCCCTTAACACCGGGGAGCTGTTTTTT. Residues: CASSPLGQGALNTGELFF.

This clone is judged medium-sized. The rearrangement joins TRBV27 to TRBJ1-4; D remains ambiguous. Germline lookup yields CDR1 MNHEY and CDR2 SMNVEV (reference sequence). This CDR3 is built from 14 residues. Between the trimmed V and J ends, which lost 9 bases and 6 bases, there was a span of 17 bases. CDR3 protein: CASAPEGGDEKLFF. The CDR3 bases are TGTGCCAGTGCCCCTGAGGGTGGGGATGAAAAACTGTTTTTT. Full variable domain (rest looked up from reference TRBV27 and TRBJ1-4): EAQVTQNPRYLITVTGKKLTVTCSQNMNHEYMSWYRQDPGLGLRQIYYSMNVEVTDKGDVPEGYKVSRKEKRNFPLILESPSPNQTSLYFCASAPEGGDEKLFFGSGTQLSVL.

This clone occurred a few times. J is TRBJ2-7 and V is TRBV4-3, with a weak D call TRBD2 (5 bases). Trimming cost V 0 bases and J 2 bases, with 8 bases left between them. The CDR3 extends over 14 amino acids. Germline V gives CDR1 LGHNA, CDR2 YSLEER. CDR3 sequence: CASSQDRRTYEQYF. For the CDR3, the DNA is TGCGCCAGCAGCCAAGATAGGAGGACCTACGAGCAGTACTTC.

In its sample, this clone was seen a few times. The chain couples TRBV6-5 to TRBJ2-5, with 11 bases matching TRBD1. This CDR3 has 15 amino acids. Germline V gives CDR1 MNHEY, CDR2 SVGAGI. J lost 5 bases, V lost 5 bases, and 7 bases had no gene match. The CDR3 coding sequence is TGTGCCAGCAGTCGGGCGGACAGGGGGCGGGAGACCCAGTACTTC. Amino acids: CASSRADRGRETQYF.

This clone showed up just a few times. This chain links TRBV19 with TRBJ1-5, with a weak D call TRBD1 (5 bases). The CDR3 sequence is 13 residues long. The germline CDR1 and CDR2 sequences are LNHDA and SQIVND (reference sequence). V gave up 7 bases and J gave up 9 bases, with 16 bases separating them. The CDR3 coding sequence is TGTGCCAGTACCCCCGGGGGATATGGGCCCCAGCATTTT. Amino acid sequence: CASTPGGYGPQHF.

The V gene is TRBV19, the J gene TRBJ2-5, with 13 bases fitting TRBD2. Judging by the DNA end, TRBJ2-7 fits better; the J call may be wrong. The CDR3 loop spans 17 amino acids. Germline values: CDR1 LNHDA, CDR2 SQIVND (reference sequence). The chain's CDR3 is CASSVRTSGGPSYEQYF. In nucleotides, the CDR3 is TGTGCCAGTAGTGTTCGGACTAGCGGGGGACCCTCCTACGAGCAGTACTTC.

This chain uses TRBV6-5 with TRBJ2-1; 9 bases align to TRBD1. The CDR3 runs to 14 residues. CDR1 MNHEY and CDR2 SVGAGI come from the germline V gene. J lost 4 bases, V lost 5 bases, and 3 bases had no gene match. CDR3 sequence: CASSDGTGYNEQFF. The CDR3 coding sequence is TGTGCCAGCAGTGACGGGACAGGGTACAATGAGCAGTTCTTC.

This clone was seen a single time. This chain uses TRBV15 with TRBJ2-1, with 12 bases that match TRBD2. This CDR3 is 17 amino acids long. The germline gives CDR1 LNHNV, CDR2 YYDKDF (reference sequence). V trimming: 0 bases; J trimming: 7 bases; junction bases outside the gene matches: 7. The CDR3 here is CATSRDRSSGGENEQFF. CDR3 DNA sequence: TGTGCCACCAGCAGAGATCGGTCTAGCGGGGGGGAGAATGAGCAGTTCTTC. Filled out from reference TRBV15 and TRBJ2-1, the complete variable domain reads DAMVIQNPRYQVTQFGKPVTLSCSQTLNHNVMYWYQQKSSQAPKLLFHYYDKDFNNEADTPDNFQSRRPNTSFCFLDIRSPGLGDTAMYLCATSRDRSSGGENEQFFGPGTRLTVL.

By frequency in the sample, this clone is medium-sized. V usage is TRBV16 and J usage is TRBJ1-5; 8 bases fit TRBD1. Looked up from germline, CDR1 is KGHSY and CDR2 is FQNENV. V shed 1 base and J 0 bases; nucleotides not matched to a gene: 2. The length of the CDR3 is 16 residues. CDR3 nucleotides: TGTGCCAGCAGCCAATTGGGACAGGATAGCAATCAGCCCCAGCATTTT. Translated, it gives CASSQLGQDSNQPQHF.

This clone came up a few times. The DNA for the CDR3 is TGTGCCAGCAAGTCGGGACAGAATGAAAAACTGTTTTTT. It specifies CASKSGQNEKLFF. The chain is built from TRBV9 and TRBJ1-4; 7 nucleotides align to TRBD1. The CDR3 has 13 residues. The germline V gene has CDR1 SGDLS and CDR2 YYNGEE. V trimming: 6 bases; J trimming: 5 bases; junction bases outside the gene matches: 4.

This clone appeared once. This chain joins TRBV6-5 and TRBJ1-1, with no clear D. Trimming took off 0 bases at V and 6 bases at J, with 11 bases between the two ends. Germline V gene sequence: CDR1 MNHEY, CDR2 SVGAGI. CDR3 length: 14 residues. In DNA form, the CDR3 reads TGTGCCAGCAGTTACTCGAAAATGGGCGCTGAAGCTTTCTTT. The encoded protein is CASSYSKMGAEAFF.

This clone showed up just once. The gene calls are TRBV11-2 and TRBJ1-6, with unresolved D. In germline, CDR1 is SGHAT, CDR2 FQNNGV. Trimming pared 4 bases from V and 0 bases from J, leaving 13 bases between. The CDR3 sequence is 17 residues long. CDR3 protein: CASSSASASSYNSPLHF. DNA for the CDR3: TGTGCCAGCAGCTCAGCCAGCGCTAGCTCCTATAATTCACCCCTCCACTTT.

The V and J genes are TRBV2 and TRBJ1-1; D is uncertain. CDR1 and CDR2 (germline): SNHLY, FYNNEI. V was trimmed by 7 bases and J by 6 bases, leaving 15 bases between them. The CDR3 runs to 13 residues. The CDR3 reads CASTPPARAEAFF. CDR3 in DNA: TGTGCCAGCACCCCGCCCGCGAGGGCTGAAGCTTTCTTT. Filled out from reference TRBV2 and TRBJ1-1, the complete variable domain reads EPEVTQTPSHQVTQMGQEVILRCVPISNHLYFYWYRQILGQKVEFLVSFYNNEISEKSEIFDDQFSVERPDGSNFTLKIRSTKLEDSAMYFCASTPPARAEAFFGQGTRLTVV.

The V gene is TRBV4-1, the J gene TRBJ2-6; a possible D gene is TRBD2 (6 bases). V lost 0 bases to trimming and J lost 0 bases, with 9 bases between them. Germline loops: CDR1 MGHRA, CDR2 YSYEKL. This CDR3 region has 17 residues. CDR3 DNA sequence: TGCGCCAGCAGCCAAGATCCGGGAGACTCTGGGGCCAACGTCCTGACTTTC. Protein sequence: CASSQDPGDSGANVLTF.

J is TRBJ1-3 and V is TRBV5-1; D is ambiguous. Trimming shortened V by 0 bases and J by 0 bases, and 13 bases separated the two germline ends. Germline loops: CDR1 SGHRS, CDR2 YFSETQ. The CDR3 runs to 17 residues. The CDR3 DNA is TGCGCCAGCAGCTTGGCCTCATCGGAGCCCTCTGGAAACACCATATATTTT. This gives the protein CASSLASSEPSGNTIYF.

The chain is built from TRBV9 and TRBJ1-2; D is perhaps TRBD1 (6 bases). CDR3 length: 13 amino acids. The V gene lost 0 bases and the J gene lost 5 bases, with 8 bases spanning the gap. CDR1 is SGDLS, CDR2 YYNGEE, per germline. The CDR3 sequence: CASSVEDRYGYTF. The CDR3 nucleotides are TGTGCCAGCAGCGTAGAGGACAGATATGGCTACACCTTC.

This chain connects TRBV11-2 to TRBJ2-5; 10 bases are a match to TRBD1. Germline assignment: CDR1 SGHAT and CDR2 FQNNGV. This CDR3 is 15 amino acids long. V was pared by 5 bases and J by 5 bases, with 8 bases of the junction left unmatched. CDR3 bases: TGTGCCAGCAGCGAGGGACAGGGGACGTGGGAGACCCAGTACTTC. Its translation is CASSEGQGTWETQYF.

J is TRBJ1-5 and V is TRBV6-6; D ambiguous. The CDR3 spans 14 residues. Deletions cut 0 bases from V and 7 bases from J, with 10 bases between. Per germline, CDR1 MNHNY and CDR2 SVGAGI (reference sequence). The CDR3, as DNA: TGTGCCAGCAGTTACTCAGGCGGGAGGCAGCCCCAGCATTTT. Translation gives CASSYSGGRQPQHF.

The chain is built from TRBV4-3 and TRBJ2-7, with TRBD1 identical over 9 bases. From germline, CDR1 is LGHNA and CDR2 YSLEER. This CDR3 is built from 15 residues. Trimming took 0 bases from V and 8 from J; bases not matched to a gene: 8. Written as DNA, the CDR3 is TGCGCCAGCAGCCAAGATGGGGGACAGGGTGGCAAGCAGTACTTC. This sequence encodes CASSQDGGQGGKQYF.

This clone has just a few counts. J is TRBJ1-6 and V is TRBV9; 8 bases match TRBD1. The CDR3 spans 15 residues. Germline V lookup: CDR1 SGDLS, CDR2 YYNGEE. The J segment lost 9 bases and the V segment lost 0 bases, leaving 5 bases of the junction unmatched. CDR3 nucleotide sequence: TGTGCCAGCAGCGTAGCCTACAGGGGGGCTTCACCCCTCCACTTT. Protein product: CASSVAYRGASPLHF.

The rearrangement uses TRBV6-6 and TRBJ1-1, with unresolved D. Trimming cost V 8 bases and J 1 base, with 11 bases left between them. The CDR3 covers 13 residues. Germline V gene data show CDR1 as MNHNY and CDR2 as SVGAGI (reference sequence). The CDR3 nucleotides are TGTGCCAGCTATCCTGATAGGAACACTGAAGCTTTCTTT. Translating it yields CASYPDRNTEAFF.

This clone was detected a few times. The chain carries TRBV4-3 and TRBJ1-2; weak D call: TRBD1 (6 bases). Trimming cost V 0 bases and J 6 bases, with 11 bases left between them. The CDR3 runs 14 residues. Looked up from germline, CDR1 is LGHNA and CDR2 is YSLEER. Here the CDR3 reads CASSQDRAGDGYTF. CDR3 DNA sequence: TGCGCCAGCAGCCAAGATCGGGCAGGGGATGGCTACACCTTC.

This clone was counted a few times. This chain joins TRBV5-8 and TRBJ2-1; 13 positions agree with TRBD2. CDR1 and CDR2 from the germline V gene are SGHTS and YDEGEE. The CDR3 is 14 amino acids. The V gene end was trimmed by 5 bases and the J gene end by 6 bases; junction bases not matched to a gene: 2. The CDR3 protein is CASRTSGGFNEQFF. CDR3 DNA: TGTGCCAGCAGGACTAGCGGGGGGTTCAATGAGCAGTTCTTC.